What follows are 12 T cell receptor beta chains derived from one specimen sequenced in a study of cytomegalovirus exposure and HLA in healthy donors. The PCR employed 60 Vbeta primers together with 13 Jbeta primers. TCRdb's table, derived via immunoSEQ multiplex PCR, lists solely in-frame clones and lacks some. The sample data list under 60,000 clones. The sample was PBMCs. These receptors came from a woman in her 30s in good health and CMV-seropositive.

The genes are TRBV7-9 and TRBJ2-7; possible D gene TRBD1, 6 bases. Trimming left V 7 bases short and J 3 bases short, with 19 bases between. The CDR3 has 15 residues. CDR1 is SEHNR and CDR2 is FQNEAQ in the germline V gene (reference sequence). Here the CDR3 DNA reads TGTGCCAGCAAGGGGCAGGGGATCCAGGGCTACGAGCAGTACTTC. Amino acid sequence: CASKGQGIQGYEQYF.

The CDR3 DNA reads TGTGCCAGCAGCGACACAGGGGCCCACGAGCAGTACTTC. This translates into CASSDTGAHEQYF. V usage is TRBV7-9 and J usage is TRBJ2-7, with 7 nucleotides matching TRBD1. CDR1 and CDR2 (germline): SEHNR, FQNEAQ (reference sequence). J gave up 5 bases and V 5 bases, and 6 bases lay outside the gene matches. The CDR3 length is 13 residues.

The J gene is TRBJ2-1, the V gene TRBV5-4; D may be TRBD1 (11 bases). The CDR3 contains 20 residues. V was pared by 4 bases and J by 4 bases, with 30 bases between. Germline CDR1 SGHNT, CDR2 YYREEE (reference sequence). CDR3 coding DNA: TGTGCCAGCAGCCCGGGACAGGGGGTAGCGGGGGGCTCCTCGTACAATGAGCAGTTCTTC. Protein sequence: CASSPGQGVAGGSSYNEQFF.

This sequence joins TRBV19 and TRBJ2-7; maybe TRBD2 (6 bases). Germline values: CDR1 LNHDA, CDR2 SQIVND (reference sequence). V lost 7 bases to trimming and J lost 5 bases, with 18 bases between them. CDR3 length: 14 amino acids. CDR3 residues: CASTPGLPANEQYF. CDR3 DNA sequence: TGTGCCAGTACGCCGGGACTCCCGGCTAACGAGCAGTACTTC.

The chain combines TRBV6-6 with TRBJ2-7; the D gene is possibly TRBD2 (5 bases). The CDR3 spans 14 residues. Germline V gene lookup returns CDR1 MNHNY and CDR2 SVGAGI (reference sequence). The germline V and J ends were trimmed by 1 base and 3 bases, with 10 bases remaining between them. CDR3 loop: CASSYYRRNYEQYF. DNA of the CDR3: TGTGCCAGCAGTTACTATAGGAGGAACTACGAGCAGTACTTC.

The chain carries TRBV30 and TRBJ2-7; TRBD2 agrees at 11 bases. The germline V gene encodes CDR1 GTSNPN and CDR2 SVGIG (reference sequence). After removal of 1 base from V and 5 bases from J, the junction contained 4 bases not matched to a gene. The length of the CDR3 is 14 residues. The CDR3 coding sequence is TGTGCCTGGAGTGCGACTAGCGGGAATGACGAGCAGTACTTC. As protein: CAWSATSGNDEQYF.

V gene TRBV2 combines with J gene TRBJ2-3; 8 bases match TRBD1. The CDR3 has 14 residues. With 7 bases clipped from V and 6 bases from J, the junction kept 9 bases outside the gene matches. CDR1 and CDR2 (germline): SNHLY, FYNNEI. CDR3 in DNA: TGTGCCAGCACCCAGGACAGGGCTTTGGATACGCAGTATTTT. Its protein product is CASTQDRALDTQYF.

The rearrangement links TRBV5-1 to TRBJ1-1; the D is unclear. The germline V and J ends were trimmed by 7 bases and 5 bases, with 9 bases remaining between them. This CDR3 spans 11 amino acids. The germline gives CDR1 SGHRS, CDR2 YFSETQ. The CDR3 loop reads CASHGETEAFF. The CDR3 DNA reads as TGCGCCAGCCACGGGGAGACTGAAGCTTTCTTT. Full variable domain (outside the CDR3, taken from reference TRBV5-1 and TRBJ1-1): KAGVTQTPRYLIKTRGQQVTLSCSPISGHRSVSWYQQTPGQGLQFLFEYFSETQRNKGNFPGRFSGRQFSNSRSEMNVSTLELGDSALYLCASHGETEAFFGQGTRLTVV.

The chain employs TRBV5-6 and TRBJ1-1; tentatively, D is TRBD1 (5 bases). Germline V gene lookup returns CDR1 SGHDT and CDR2 YYEEEE. The CDR3 contains 14 residues. The germline V and J ends were trimmed by 1 base and 7 bases, with 14 bases remaining between them. The CDR3 DNA reads as TGTGCCAGCAGCTTGATAGGGTCCGGGGGTGAAGCTTTCTTT. Translation gives CASSLIGSGGEAFF. Full variable domain (remainder filled in from reference TRBV5-6 and TRBJ1-1): DAGVTQSPTHLIKTRGQQVTLRCSPKSGHDTVSWYQQALGQGPQFIFQYYEEEERQRGNFPDRFSGHQFPNYSSELNVNALLLGDSALYLCASSLIGSGGEAFFGQGTRLTVV.

The V call is TRBV5-6, the J call TRBJ1-4, with TRBD1 matching over 7 bases. After removal of 2 bases from V and 0 bases from J, the junction contained 4 bases not matched to a gene. CDR1 and CDR2 from the germline V gene are SGHDT and YYEEEE. The CDR3 sequence is 16 residues long. The CDR3 loop reads CASSFGTAATNEKLFF. Here the CDR3 DNA reads TGTGCCAGCAGCTTCGGGACAGCAGCAACTAATGAAAAACTGTTTTTT.

The chain uses TRBV5-4 and TRBJ2-3; D is perhaps TRBD1 (6 bases). The V gene lost 1 base and the J gene lost 0 bases, with 6 bases spanning the gap. The CDR3 spans 14 residues. From germline, CDR1 is SGHNT and CDR2 YYREEE (reference sequence). The CDR3 sequence: CASSLRGSTDTQYF. Written as DNA, the CDR3 is TGTGCCAGCAGCTTGAGGGGGAGCACAGATACGCAGTATTTT.

J is TRBJ2-7 and V is TRBV19, with D perhaps TRBD1 (5 bases). Between the trimmed V and J ends, which lost 3 bases and 4 bases, there was a span of 10 bases. CDR1 LNHDA and CDR2 SQIVND come from the germline V gene (reference sequence). The CDR3 totals 13 residues. CDR3: CASSIDRAYEQYF. The CDR3 DNA is TGTGCCAGTAGTATTGACAGAGCATACGAGCAGTACTTC.